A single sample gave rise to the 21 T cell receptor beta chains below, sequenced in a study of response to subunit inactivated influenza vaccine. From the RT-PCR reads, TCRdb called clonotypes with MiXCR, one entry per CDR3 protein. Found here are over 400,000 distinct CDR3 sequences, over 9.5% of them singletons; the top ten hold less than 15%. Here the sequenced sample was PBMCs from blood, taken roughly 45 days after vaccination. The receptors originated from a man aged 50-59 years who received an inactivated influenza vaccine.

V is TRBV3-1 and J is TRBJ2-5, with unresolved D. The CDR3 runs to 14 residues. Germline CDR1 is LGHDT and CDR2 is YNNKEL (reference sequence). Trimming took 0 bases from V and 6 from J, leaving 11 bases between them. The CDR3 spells CASSQDLVPQTQYF. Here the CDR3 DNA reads TGTGCCAGCAGCCAAGATCTCGTCCCACAGACCCAGTACTTC.

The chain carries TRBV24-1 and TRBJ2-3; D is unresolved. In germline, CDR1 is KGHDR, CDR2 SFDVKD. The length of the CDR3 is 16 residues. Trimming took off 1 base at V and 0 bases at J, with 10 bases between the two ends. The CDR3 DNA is TGTGCCACCAGTGATTTTTCGGCGACTAGCACAGATACGCAGTATTTT. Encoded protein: CATSDFSATSTDTQYF.

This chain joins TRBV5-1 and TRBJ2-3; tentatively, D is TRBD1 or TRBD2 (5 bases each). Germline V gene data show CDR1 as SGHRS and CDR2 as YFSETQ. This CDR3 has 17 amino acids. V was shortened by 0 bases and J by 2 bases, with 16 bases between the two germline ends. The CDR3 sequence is CASSLVGPHISTDTQYF. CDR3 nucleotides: TGCGCCAGCAGCTTGGTGGGACCACACATATCCACAGATACGCAGTATTTT.

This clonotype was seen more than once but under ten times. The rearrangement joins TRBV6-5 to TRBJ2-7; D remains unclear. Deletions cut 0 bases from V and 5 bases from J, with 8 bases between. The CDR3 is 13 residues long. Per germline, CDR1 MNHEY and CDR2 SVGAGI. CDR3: CASSYSPRNEQYF. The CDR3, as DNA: TGTGCCAGCAGTTACTCCCCTCGGAACGAGCAGTACTTC.

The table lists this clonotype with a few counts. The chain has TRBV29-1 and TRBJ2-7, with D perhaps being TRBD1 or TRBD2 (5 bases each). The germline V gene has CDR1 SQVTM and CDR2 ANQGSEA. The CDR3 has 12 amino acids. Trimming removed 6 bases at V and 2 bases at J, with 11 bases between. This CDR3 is CSVGVTAYEQYF. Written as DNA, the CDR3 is TGCAGCGTGGGGGTGACAGCCTACGAGCAGTACTTC.

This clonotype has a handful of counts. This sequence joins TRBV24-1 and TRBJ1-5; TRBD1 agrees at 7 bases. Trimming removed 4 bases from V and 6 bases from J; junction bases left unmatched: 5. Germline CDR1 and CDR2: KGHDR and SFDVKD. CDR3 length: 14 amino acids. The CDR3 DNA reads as TGTGCCACCAGTGACAGGGGGGTAACTCAGCCCCAGCATTTT. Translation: CATSDRGVTQPQHF.

The CDR3 nucleotides read TGTGCCAGCAGTTTTGACAGTCGTCAGCCCCAGCATTTT. It yields the protein CASSFDSRQPQHF. The chain uses TRBV12-3 or TRBV12-4 and TRBJ1-5; D might be TRBD1 (5 bases). This CDR3 has 13 residues. V lost 3 bases and J lost 6, with 9 bases in between.

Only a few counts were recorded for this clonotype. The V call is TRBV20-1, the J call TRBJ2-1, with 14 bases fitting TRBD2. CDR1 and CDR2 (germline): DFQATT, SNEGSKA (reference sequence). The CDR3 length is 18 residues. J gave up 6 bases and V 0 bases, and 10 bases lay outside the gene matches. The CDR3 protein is CSARDPYRGTSGSNEQFF. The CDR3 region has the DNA TGCAGTGCTAGAGATCCCTATCGAGGGACTAGCGGGAGCAATGAGCAGTTCTTC.

DNA for the CDR3: TGTGCCAGCAGCTTGGGCGGGGGGGTATTCGAGCAGTACTTC. It is translated as CASSLGGGVFEQYF. The chain couples TRBV5-6 to TRBJ2-7, with TRBD2 matching 9 bases. This CDR3 is 14 amino acids long. J gave up 6 bases and V 0 bases, and 4 bases lay outside the gene matches. Germline V gene lookup returns CDR1 SGHDT and CDR2 YYEEEE. The full variable domain, with the rest looked up from reference TRBV5-6 and TRBJ2-7, is DAGVTQSPTHLIKTRGQQVTLRCSPKSGHDTVSWYQQALGQGPQFIFQYYEEEERQRGNFPDRFSGHQFPNYSSELNVNALLLGDSALYLCASSLGGGVFEQYFGPGTRLTVT.

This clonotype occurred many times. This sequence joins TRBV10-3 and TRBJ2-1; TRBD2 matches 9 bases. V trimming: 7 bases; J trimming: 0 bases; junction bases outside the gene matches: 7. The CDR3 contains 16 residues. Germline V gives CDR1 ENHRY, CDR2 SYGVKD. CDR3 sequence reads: CAIKSNSGSSYNEQFF. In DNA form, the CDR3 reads TGTGCCATCAAGTCGAATAGCGGGAGCTCCTACAATGAGCAGTTCTTC.

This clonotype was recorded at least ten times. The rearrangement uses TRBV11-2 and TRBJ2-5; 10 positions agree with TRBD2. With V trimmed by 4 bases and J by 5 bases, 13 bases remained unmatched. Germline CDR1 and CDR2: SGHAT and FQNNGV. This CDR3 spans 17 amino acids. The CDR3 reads CASSSTLLAGGGETQYF. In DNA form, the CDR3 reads TGTGCCAGCAGCTCTACACTATTAGCGGGGGGCGGGGAGACCCAGTACTTC. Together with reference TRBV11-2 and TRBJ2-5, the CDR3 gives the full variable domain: EAGVAQSPRYKIIEKRQSVAFWCNPISGHATLYWYQQILGQGPKLLIQFQNNGVVDDSQLPKDRFSAERLKGVDSTLKIQPAKLEDSAVYLCASSSTLLAGGGETQYFGPGTRLLVL.

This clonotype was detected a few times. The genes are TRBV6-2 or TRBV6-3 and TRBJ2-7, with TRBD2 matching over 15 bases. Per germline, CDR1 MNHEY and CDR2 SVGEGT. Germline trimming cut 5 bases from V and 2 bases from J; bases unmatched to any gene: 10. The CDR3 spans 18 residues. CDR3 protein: CASSREGLAGGSTYEQYF. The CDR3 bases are TGTGCCAGCAGTAGAGAGGGACTAGCGGGAGGCTCGACCTACGAGCAGTACTTC.

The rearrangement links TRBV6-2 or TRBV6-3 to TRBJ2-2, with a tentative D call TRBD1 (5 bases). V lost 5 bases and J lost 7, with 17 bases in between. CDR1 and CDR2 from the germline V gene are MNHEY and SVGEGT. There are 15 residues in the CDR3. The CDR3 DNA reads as TGTGCCAGCAGTCCATCAAGACAGTCAAACGGGGAGCTGTTTTTT. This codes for CASSPSRQSNGELFF.

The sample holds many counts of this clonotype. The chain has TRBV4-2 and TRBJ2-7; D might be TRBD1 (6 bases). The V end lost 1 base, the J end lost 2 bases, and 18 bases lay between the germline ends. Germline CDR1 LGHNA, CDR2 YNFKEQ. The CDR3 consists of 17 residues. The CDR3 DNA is TGTGCCAGCAGCCAAGTCAGTTCTGGGGGCGTCGCCTACGAGCAGTACTTC. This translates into CASSQVSSGGVAYEQYF.

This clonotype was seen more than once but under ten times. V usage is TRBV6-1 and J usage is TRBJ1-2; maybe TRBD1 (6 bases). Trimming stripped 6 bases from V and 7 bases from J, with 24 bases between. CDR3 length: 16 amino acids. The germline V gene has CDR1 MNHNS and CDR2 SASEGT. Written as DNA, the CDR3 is TGTGCCAGCAGCATAAGTGGGGGCACCGTTGTGCGTGGCTACACCTTC. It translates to CASSISGGTVVRGYTF.

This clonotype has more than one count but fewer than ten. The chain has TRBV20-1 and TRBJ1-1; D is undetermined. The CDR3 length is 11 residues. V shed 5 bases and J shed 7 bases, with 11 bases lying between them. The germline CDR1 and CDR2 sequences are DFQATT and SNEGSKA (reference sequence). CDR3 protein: CSAGRTIEAFF. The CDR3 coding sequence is TGCAGTGCTGGACGGACGATTGAAGCTTTCTTT.

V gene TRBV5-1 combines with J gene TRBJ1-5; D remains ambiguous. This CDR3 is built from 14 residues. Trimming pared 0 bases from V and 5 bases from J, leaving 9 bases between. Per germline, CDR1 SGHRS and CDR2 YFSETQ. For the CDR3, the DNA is TGCGCCAGCAGCTTGGGATACACCGATCAGCCCCAGCATTTT. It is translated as CASSLGYTDQPQHF.

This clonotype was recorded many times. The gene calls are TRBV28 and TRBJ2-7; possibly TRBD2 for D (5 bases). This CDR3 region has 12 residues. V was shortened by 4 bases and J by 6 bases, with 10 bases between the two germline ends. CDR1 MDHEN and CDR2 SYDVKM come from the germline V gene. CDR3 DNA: TGTGCCAGCAGTTCGAGGGCCATCGAGCAGTACTTC. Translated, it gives CASSSRAIEQYF.

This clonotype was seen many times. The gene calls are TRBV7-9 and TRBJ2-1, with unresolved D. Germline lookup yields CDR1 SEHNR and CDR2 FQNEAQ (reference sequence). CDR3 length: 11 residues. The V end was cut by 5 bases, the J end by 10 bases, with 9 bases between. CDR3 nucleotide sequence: TGTGCCAGCAGCAAATTACAGGAGCAGTTCTTC. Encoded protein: CASSKLQEQFF.

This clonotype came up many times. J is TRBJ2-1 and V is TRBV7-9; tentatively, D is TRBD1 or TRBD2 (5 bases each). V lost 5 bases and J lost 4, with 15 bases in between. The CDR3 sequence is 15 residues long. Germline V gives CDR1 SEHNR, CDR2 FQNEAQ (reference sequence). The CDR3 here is CASSGSGTPYNEQFF. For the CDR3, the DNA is TGTGCCAGCAGCGGCTCCGGGACGCCTTACAATGAGCAGTTCTTC.

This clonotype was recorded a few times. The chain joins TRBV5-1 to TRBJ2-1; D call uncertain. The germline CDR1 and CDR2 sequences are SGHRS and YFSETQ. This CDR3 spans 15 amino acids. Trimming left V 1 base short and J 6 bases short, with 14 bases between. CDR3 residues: CASSLRGDKVNEQFF. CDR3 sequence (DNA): TGCGCCAGCAGCTTGCGTGGGGATAAGGTCAATGAGCAGTTCTTC.